This T cell receptor (beta chain) originates from a study of Graves' ophthalmopathy and Graves' hyperthyroidism. The sequenced template was RNA, covering the TCR beta CDR3 region. HTBI primers primed a first-round RT-PCR, and a second-round multiplex PCR followed. In TCRdb, the multiplex PCR reads were re-called with MiXCR into one record per CDR3 protein. The data hold 150,000 to 200,000 distinct CDR3 sequences, with under 45% observed a single time. Germline V gives CDR1 SNHLY, CDR2 FYNNEI. The CDR3 contains 14 residues. Concerning this clonotype itself: One end of the junction is discordant with germline, which a read error may explain.

The sequence was collected from a man younger than 40 with Graves' ophthalmopathy. Sequencing was done on a sample of peripheral blood. This rearrangement joins TRBV2 to TRBJ2-2, with 7 bases matching TRBD2. The CDR3 DNA sequence: TGTGCCCGCAGGAGGGACTACGCAGGCGGGGAGCTGTTTTTT. Translated: CARRRDYAGGELFF. Looking up the rest from reference TRBV2 and TRBJ2-2 gives the full variable domain: EPEVTQTPSHQVTQMGQEVILRCVPISNHLYFYWYRQILGQKVEFLVSFYNNEISEKSEIFDDQFSVERPDGSNFTLKIRSTKLEDSAMYFCARRRDYAGGELFFGEGSRLTVL.